This T cell receptor beta chain comes out of a study of blood T cell repertoires in COVID-19. Across the whole study: Collection of acute and convalescent COVID-19 samples took place in the United States, Italy and Spain. T cells, B-cell-depleted T cells, or PBMCs supplied cDNA or gDNA.

The CDR3 has 15 residues. Looked up from germline, CDR1 is WNHNN and CDR2 is SYGVQD (reference sequence). J was trimmed by 0 bases and V by 11 bases; bases with no gene match: 6. Methods used by the authors: The assay estimated nucleated cells by amplifying reference gene primers. Sequencing was performed with immunoSEQ multiplex PCR; in TCRdb, only in-frame clones are kept and a portion is missing. From that table come the V and J calls and clone size; the DNA was used to work out D and trimming. The sample gives 150,000 or so clones, about 80% of which show up once; 25% to 30% is in the top ten. The sequence was collected from a woman aged 55-69 years with acute or convalescent COVID-19. The rearrangement links TRBV10-1 to TRBJ2-6; 8 nucleotides agree with TRBD1. Source material: peripheral blood. In DNA form, the CDR3 reads TGCGCCGACGGACAGGGTTGCTCTGGGGCCAACGTCCTGACTTTC. Protein: CADGQGCSGANVLTF.